This T cell receptor (beta chain) was captured by sequencing in a study of blood T cell repertoires in COVID-19. Study context: T cells, B-cell-depleted T cells, or PBMCs provided the cDNA or gDNA that served as material.

This clone has just one count. In the source study's methods: Nucleated cell counts were estimated from reference gene primer amplification. The repertoire was sequenced with immunoSEQ multiplex PCR; TCRdb's copy has only in-frame clones and lacks some. That table supplies the V and J calls and clone size; D and trimming were determined from the DNA. The sample has around 270,000 clones; 80% to 85% are singletons. V was cut by 6 bases and J by 2 bases, with 13 bases left in between. The CDR3 contains 14 residues. CDR1 is MNHEY and CDR2 is SMNVEV in the germline V gene (reference sequence). This rearrangement joins TRBV27 to TRBJ1-1; no clear D gene. This clonotype was sampled from a woman between 40 and 55 years old who had recovered from COVID-19. The specimen was peripheral blood. The CDR3 DNA follows: TGTGCCAGCAGGAGCTTTGGTCATAACACTGAAGCTTTCTTT. Translated, it gives CASRSFGHNTEAFF.